This T cell receptor (beta chain) was sequenced for a study of shared clonotypes between healthy human individuals. Every donor, a Caucasian adult, lived in Nashville, Tennessee. The germline gives CDR1 SGHNT, CDR2 YYREEE (reference sequence). The ends were cut back, 4 bases at V and 2 bases at J, with 13 bases in the middle. The CDR3 length is 15 residues. In replicate PCRs of sorted subsets, around 200 ng DNA, approximately 30,000 T cell genomes, was used. Source study methods: Filtering differed for immunoSEQ, which gave only junction sequences without quality scores. Data came from immunoSEQ multiplex PCR; TCRdb stores just in-frame clones and leaves some out. From that table come the V and J calls and clone size; the DNA was used to work out D and trimming. The table records roughly 1 million clones, around four fifths of them present only once.

The TCR originated in a man between 18 and 35 years old in good health. This chain joins TRBV5-4 and TRBJ2-1; D perhaps matches TRBD2 (6 bases). The sample consisted of memory CD4+ T cells sorted from blood. Subset here: CD45RA-negative fraction. CDR3 sequence reads: CASSAGTVTYNEQFF. CDR3 coding DNA: TGTGCCAGCAGCGCCGGGACTGTTACCTACAATGAGCAGTTCTTC.